The rows below give T cell receptor beta chains drawn from one sample of a study of STAT5B mutations in CD4+ large granular lymphocyte leukemia. Libraries were prepared by immunoSEQ multiplex PCR; TCRdb keeps only in-frame clonotypes and omits some of them. The data show some 32,000 clones, about 82% seen once. The sample was CD4+ T cells from blood buffy coats. The receptors come from a human donor in good health. CDR3s include the opening cysteine and the closing phenylalanine or tryptophan. A D gene is named only where the DNA matches it firmly. The listing skips clone size in some rows; elsewhere it reads once, few, many or a size class.

. | . | TRBJ1-2 | 15 | TRBV28 | TGTGCCAGCAGTGGGCGAGGGGGGAGGTACTATGGCTACACCTTC | CASSGRGGRYYGYTF
. | . | TRBJ1-5 | 15 | TRBV6-1 | TGTGCCAGCAGTGTATCGGGATTTAGCAATCAGCCCCAGCATTTT | CASSVSGFSNQPQHF
. | TRBD1 | TRBJ1-4 | 15 | TRBV6-1 | TGTGCCAGCAGTGAATCGGGACAGGGGGACGAAAAACTGTTTTTT | CASSESGQGDEKLFF
. | . | TRBJ2-4 | 16 | TRBV28 | TGTGCCAGCAGCCTACTTTCCGGGTTAGCCAAAAACATTCAGTACTTC | CASSLLSGLAKNIQYF
. | . | TRBJ1-1 | 13 | TRBV6-6 | TGTGCCAGCAGTGATCAGGGAGGCACTGAAGCTTTCTTT | CASSDQGGTEAFF
. | . | TRBJ2-3 | 11 | TRBV7-9 | TGTGCCAGCAGCTTAACTTTTACGCAGTATTTT | CASSLTFTQYF
. | . | TRBJ2-5 | 11 | TRBV28 | TGTGCCAGCAGTTTAATGGAGACCCAGTACTTC | CASSLMETQYF
. | TRBD2 | TRBJ2-1 | 15 | TRBV2 | TGTGCCAGCAGTGAAGGCGGGAGCTCCTACAATGAGCAGTTCTTC | CASSEGGSSYNEQFF
. | TRBD2 | TRBJ2-1 | 12 | TRBV2 | TGTGCCAGCATGGCGGGAGCTGGGGAGCAGTTCTTC | CASMAGAGEQFF
once | . | TRBJ2-5 | 17 | TRBV5-1 | TGCGCCAGCAGCCCCGACGGAGGGAGGTTCGGAAGAGAGACCCAGTACTTC | CASSPDGGRFGRETQYF
. | . | TRBJ2-5 | 11 | TRBV30 | TGTGCCTGGAGGGTACAAGAGACCCAGTACTTC | CAWRVQETQYF
. | . | TRBJ2-5 | 14 | TRBV30 | TGTGCCTGGAGTGTAGGGGACCTTCTGGGGACCCAGTACTTC | CAWSVGDLLGTQYF
. | . | TRBJ2-7 | 16 | TRBV6-6 | TGTGCCAGCAGTTACTCGAGGGGTGGCAACTCCTACGAGCAGTACTTC | CASSYSRGGNSYEQYF
. | . | TRBJ1-4 | 16 | TRBV19 | TGTGCCAGTAGTACAGCTCCCCGGGGACCTTGGGAAAAACTGTTTTTT | CASSTAPRGPWEKLFF
. | . | TRBJ1-5 | 15 | TRBV5-1 | TGCGCCAGCAGCTTGTCGCCGGCAGGGAATCAGCCCCAGCATTTT | CASSLSPAGNQPQHF
. | . | TRBJ2-7 | 17 | TRBV21-1 | TGTGCCAGCAGCCTTCTAAAGCCGACCAAGTTCTCCTACGAGCAGTACTTC | CASSLLKPTKFSYEQYF
. | TRBD2 | TRBJ2-1 | 14 | TRBV19 | TGTGCCAGTAGAAGAAGGGCGGGAGGAAATGAGCAGTTCTTC | CASRRRAGGNEQFF
. | . | TRBJ2-7 | 13 | TRBV7-9 | TGTGCCAGCAGCCTTACAGGGTTTGACGAGCAGTACTTC | CASSLTGFDEQYF
. | TRBD2 | TRBJ2-2 | 15 | TRBV27 | TGTGCCAGCAGTTCGATAGCGGGTGCCACCGGGGAGCTGTTTTTT | CASSSIAGATGELFF
. | TRBD2 | TRBJ2-7 | 14 | TRBV5-6 | TGTGCCAGCAGCATGGGACTAGCGGGAGACGAGCAGTACTTC | CASSMGLAGDEQYF
. | TRBD2 | TRBJ2-7 | 14 | TRBV30 | TGTGCCTGGAGTCCACTAGCGGACGTATACGAGCAGTACTTC | CAWSPLADVYEQYF
few | . | TRBJ2-7 | 14 | TRBV6-1 | TGTGCCAGCAGTCGGCAGTGGGACGCCTACGAGCAGTACTTC | CASSRQWDAYEQYF
. | . | TRBJ2-2 | 13 | TRBV18 | TGTGCCAGCTCTGCCTGGGAAAACGGGGAGCTGTTTTTT | CASSAWENGELFF
. | TRBD2 | TRBJ2-2 | 17 | TRBV11-2 | TGTGCCAGCAGCTTAAGGACTAGCGGGAGCGTCACCGGGGAGCTGTTTTTT | CASSLRTSGSVTGELFF
. | TRBD2 | TRBJ2-2 | 16 | TRBV28 | TGTGCCAGCAGTTTAGAGGCTAGCGGGACTACCGGGGAGCTGTTTTTT | CASSLEASGTTGELFF
. | TRBD2 | TRBJ2-2 | 19 | TRBV4-1 | TGCGCCAGCAGCCAACCCCCGGGACTAGCGGGGCGGAACACCGGGGAGCTGTTTTTT | CASSQPPGLAGRNTGELFF
few | TRBD1 | TRBJ1-1 | 14 | TRBV5-1 | TGCGCCAGCTCAGGTGGGACAGGCGGAACTGAAGCTTTCTTT | CASSGGTGGTEAFF
. | . | TRBJ1-1 | 13 | TRBV11-2 | TGTGCCAGCAGCCGACAGCGTGGGACTGAAGCTTTCTTT | CASSRQRGTEAFF
. | TRBD2 | TRBJ2-3 | 16 | TRBV5-4 | TGTGCCAGCAGCCCGGGACTAGCGGTTATCACAGATACGCAGTATTTT | CASSPGLAVITDTQYF
. | TRBD1 | TRBJ1-1 | 12 | TRBV28 | TGTGCCAGCAGGACAGGGGGCACTGAAGCTTTCTTT | CASRTGGTEAFF
. | TRBD1 | TRBJ2-7 | 15 | TRBV28 | TGTGCCAGCAGTTCACCGACAGGGGCGAATTACGAGCAGTACTTC | CASSSPTGANYEQYF
. | TRBD2 | TRBJ2-7 | 15 | TRBV5-6 | TGTGCCAGCAGCTGGGCCTTCGGGAGGCCCCACGAGCAGTACTTC | CASSWAFGRPHEQYF
. | . | TRBJ2-5 | 15 | TRBV19 | TGTGCCAGTAGTCCCGCGCGCTCCCCGGGAGAGACCCAGTACTTC | CASSPARSPGETQYF
. | . | TRBJ2-2 | 15 | TRBV19 | TGTGCCAGTAGTATCGTGGGAGTAAAGACCGGGGAGCTGTTTTTT | CASSIVGVKTGELFF
. | . | TRBJ2-7 | 12 | TRBV12-2 | TGTGCAAGTCGCCCCTCGGGGGGCGAGCAGTACTTC | CASRPSGGEQYF
. | TRBD2 | TRBJ2-5 | 16 | TRBV10-1 | TGCGCCAGCAGTTCCGGACTAGCGGGCACCCAAGAGACCCAGTACTTC | CASSSGLAGTQETQYF
. | . | TRBJ2-7 | 14 | TRBV7-9 | TGCGCCAGCAGCCAAGAGTCGGTTGGGGGCAAGCAGTACTTC | CASSQESVGGKQYF
once | TRBD2 | TRBJ2-7 | 18 | TRBV11-2 | TGTGCCAGCAGCTTTCCCTTTGGCTTAGCGGGAGGGCCCTACGAGCAGTACTTC | CASSFPFGLAGGPYEQYF
. | . | TRBJ1-1 | 14 | TRBV7-2 | TGTGCCAGCAGCCAAAGTGGCGTGAACACTGAAGCTTTCTTT | CASSQSGVNTEAFF
. | . | TRBJ1-2 | 18 | TRBV15 | TGTGCCACCAGCAGAGATCGGAACCGTGACCGATCTAACTATGGCTACACCTTC | CATSRDRNRDRSNYGYTF
. | . | TRBJ2-2 | 18 | TRBV29-1 | TGCAGCGTTGCACTACAATCCCCGACTAGTCTGGGAACCGGGGAGCTGTTTTTT | CSVALQSPTSLGTGELFF
. | . | TRBJ1-1 | 13 | TRBV7-9 | TGTGCCAGCAGCTTCCTTATCAACACTGAAGCTTTCTTT | CASSFLINTEAFF
. | . | TRBJ1-5 | 14 | TRBV15 | TGTGCCACCAGCAGAGATATGGGCGGGGGTACGCAGCATTTT | CATSRDMGGGTQHF
. | TRBD1 | TRBJ2-3 | 13 | TRBV30 | TGTGCCTGGAGTGTGGGACAGCCAGATACGCAGTATTTT | CAWSVGQPDTQYF
. | TRBD2 | TRBJ2-2 | 15 | TRBV6-4 | TGTGCCAGCAGCATGACTAGCGGGAGAGCCGGGGAGCTGTTTTTT | CASSMTSGRAGELFF
. | . | TRBJ1-4 | 15 | TRBV9 | TGTGCCAGCAGCGTAGCTGGGGAGTTCAATGAAAAACTGTTTTTT | CASSVAGEFNEKLFF
. | . | TRBJ1-6 | 13 | TRBV6-5 | TGTGCCAGCAGTTATGCCGTCGAATCACCCCTCCACTTT | CASSYAVESPLHF
. | . | TRBJ2-3 | 15 | TRBV7-9 | TGTGCCAGCAGCCGCGGACAGTTCCTAAGAGATACGCAGTATTTT | CASSRGQFLRDTQYF
. | TRBD2 | TRBJ2-1 | 20 | TRBV4-3 | TGCGCCAGCAGCCAAGTTCCATTAGCGGGTGCTCCCGTCTCCTACAATGAGCAGTTCTTC | CASSQVPLAGAPVSYNEQFF
few | . | TRBJ2-3 | 15 | TRBV14 | TGTGCCAGCAGCCAACAGCGAGCGAGCACAGATACGCAGTATTTT | CASSQQRASTDTQYF